These 20 T cell receptor beta chains share one sample of origin, sequenced in a study of cytomegalovirus exposure and HLA in healthy donors. The primer mix had 60 Vbeta and 13 Jbeta primers. The assay was immunoSEQ multiplex PCR, and TCRdb's table has in-frame clones only and misses some. The table records around 150,000 clones, just under 80% of them present only once. The sequenced material came from PBMCs. These receptors all come from a man under 40 in good health.

The table lists this clone with a few counts. This sequence joins TRBV28 and TRBJ2-1, with TRBD2 matching over 8 bases. The trim removed 1 base at V and 5 bases at J, leaving 7 bases unmatched. Germline V CDR1 and CDR2: MDHEN, SYDVKM. The CDR3 consists of 16 residues. CDR3 DNA: TGTGCCAGCAGTTTATTTCAACTAGCGGACGACAATGAGCAGTTCTTC. It yields the protein CASSLFQLADDNEQFF.

The chain recombines TRBV9 with TRBJ2-5, with D tentatively TRBD1 (6 bases). V was shortened by 3 bases and J by 2 bases, with 14 bases between the two germline ends. Germline values: CDR1 SGDLS, CDR2 YYNGEE. This CDR3 contains 15 residues. In DNA, the CDR3 is TGTGCCAGCAGCGCAACCCCAGGACAGCAAGAGACCCAGTACTTC. This translates into CASSATPGQQETQYF.

This clone came up a few times. The chain is built from TRBV19 and TRBJ1-2, with a possible D match to TRBD1 (5 bases). The germline V gene has CDR1 LNHDA and CDR2 SQIVND (reference sequence). This CDR3 has 12 residues. V gave up 4 bases and J gave up 7 bases, with 10 bases separating them. CDR3 nucleotide sequence: TGTGCCAGTAGTACAGGGATTCTTGGCTACACCTTC. Its translation is CASSTGILGYTF.

A few counts support this clone. The V gene is TRBV2, the J gene TRBJ2-1; D is possibly TRBD2 (5 bases). The CDR3 runs 16 residues. Germline V gene data show CDR1 as SNHLY and CDR2 as FYNNEI. V was pared by 2 bases and J by 7 bases, with 18 bases between. CDR3 DNA: TGTGCCAGCAGTGAAAGGCCGAGGGAAATTTTGAATGAGCAGTTCTTC. This gives the protein CASSERPREILNEQFF.

The chain recombines TRBV27 with TRBJ2-2, with D possibly being TRBD2 (7 bases). The V end lost 4 bases, the J end lost 7 bases, and 22 bases lay between the germline ends. This CDR3 contains 17 residues. CDR1 is MNHEY and CDR2 is SMNVEV in the germline V gene (reference sequence). Written as DNA, the CDR3 is TGTGCCAGCAGTTCTGGAGGGGGGGAGGGCCCTAGCGGGGAGCTGTTTTTT. It is translated as CASSSGGGEGPSGELFF.

Remarks on this clone: At one boundary the junction diverges from the germline segment, which might be a read error. The chain recombines TRBV28 with TRBJ2-7; the match to TRBD1 covers 9 bases. This CDR3 is built from 13 residues. CDR1 is MDHEN, CDR2 SYDVKM, per germline. Here the CDR3 DNA reads TGTGCCAGCAGCCCGGGACAGGGCTACGGGCAGTACTTC. Protein: CASSPGQGYGQYF.

This clone was detected once. The V and J genes are TRBV29-1 and TRBJ2-7, with D possibly TRBD2 on 6 matching bases. CDR3 size: 13 residues. The germline V gene has CDR1 SQVTM and CDR2 ANQGSEA. V lost 6 bases, J lost 5 bases, and 17 bases lay in between. CDR3 sequence (DNA): TGCAGCGTCGGAGGGAGGTCCCTCAACGAGCAGTACTTC. It is translated as CSVGGRSLNEQYF.

The chain couples TRBV7-9 to TRBJ2-7; 8 bases align to TRBD1. Germline V gene lookup returns CDR1 SEHNR and CDR2 FQNEAQ (reference sequence). With 3 bases clipped from V and 6 bases from J, the junction kept 10 bases outside the gene matches. CDR3 size: 15 residues. CDR3 nucleotides: TGTGCCAGCAGCTTCGCCCGGACAGGGAATGCCGAGCAGTACTTC. Its translation: CASSFARTGNAEQYF.

The V gene is TRBV7-9, the J gene TRBJ1-1; TRBD1 agrees at 7 bases. This CDR3 region has 14 residues. The J segment lost 5 bases and the V segment lost 5 bases, leaving 8 bases of the junction unmatched. Germline V gene lookup returns CDR1 SEHNR and CDR2 FQNEAQ (reference sequence). CDR3 nucleotides: TGTGCCAGCAGCAGACAGGGTCTTGATACTGAAGCTTTCTTT. Translated: CASSRQGLDTEAFF.

The J gene is TRBJ1-1, the V gene TRBV5-4; 7 bases match TRBD1. Unmatched junction bases numbered 6, after V lost 4 bases and J lost 0 bases. CDR1 SGHNT and CDR2 YYREEE come from the germline V gene (reference sequence). The CDR3 sequence is 15 residues long. The CDR3 nucleotides read TGTGCCAGCAGCAAAGACAGGGCCATGAACACTGAAGCTTTCTTT. It translates to CASSKDRAMNTEAFF. Supplemented by reference TRBV5-4 and TRBJ1-1, the full variable domain reads ETGVTQSPTHLIKTRGQQVTLRCSSQSGHNTVSWYQQALGQGPQFIFQYYREEENGRGNFPPRFSGLQFPNYSSELNVNALELDDSALYLCASSKDRAMNTEAFFGQGTRLTVV.

The chain combines TRBV6-6 with TRBJ1-2; D gene ambiguous. CDR3 length: 11 residues. Between the trimmed V and J ends, which lost 4 bases and 6 bases, there was a span of 6 bases. CDR1 and CDR2 (germline): MNHNY, SVGAGI (reference sequence). CDR3 amino acids: CASSFRNGYTF. CDR3 nucleotides: TGTGCCAGCAGTTTCAGGAATGGCTACACCTTC.

In its sample, this clone was seen a few times. The chain joins TRBV15 to TRBJ2-1; D is unclear. V gave up 0 bases and J gave up 8 bases, with 5 bases separating them. Germline CDR1 LNHNV, CDR2 YYDKDF (reference sequence). This CDR3 contains 12 residues. In DNA form, the CDR3 reads TGTGCCACCAGCAGAGAGGGCTATGAGCAGTTCTTC. Protein sequence: CATSREGYEQFF.

The chain combines TRBV6-4 with TRBJ2-1; no clear D. V lost 5 bases to trimming and J lost 0 bases, with 11 bases between them. Germline values: CDR1 MRHNA, CDR2 SNTAGT. CDR3 length equals 15 residues. The CDR3 here is CASSRDPSSYNEQFF. CDR3 DNA: TGTGCCAGCAGTCGAGATCCGAGCTCCTACAATGAGCAGTTCTTC.

This clone has more than one count but fewer than ten. The J gene is TRBJ2-5, the V gene TRBV11-2; TRBD2 matches at 7 bases. The ends lost 2 bases at V and 7 bases at J; junction bases unmatched: 7. Germline V gene data show CDR1 as SGHAT and CDR2 as FQNNGV. The CDR3 is 14 amino acids. The CDR3, as DNA: TGTGCCAGCAGCTTAAGCGGGATAGGAGGGACCCAGTACTTC. It is translated as CASSLSGIGGTQYF. Filled out from reference TRBV11-2 and TRBJ2-5, the complete variable domain reads EAGVAQSPRYKIIEKRQSVAFWCNPISGHATLYWYQQILGQGPKLLIQFQNNGVVDDSQLPKDRFSAERLKGVDSTLKIQPAKLEDSAVYLCASSLSGIGGTQYFGPGTRLLVL.

The chain carries TRBV4-1 and TRBJ2-1; TRBD2 agrees at 7 bases. Germline lookup yields CDR1 MGHRA and CDR2 YSYEKL. V gave up 4 bases and J gave up 14 bases; unmatched junction bases: 23. This CDR3 has 17 residues. Written as DNA, the CDR3 is TGCGCCAGCAGCCCACCTACCACGCAGGGTCCTTGGACTAGAAAGTTCTTC. It encodes CASSPPTTQGPWTRKFF.

The chain couples TRBV5-1 to TRBJ2-1, with TRBD1 matching over 9 bases. There are 14 residues in the CDR3. CDR1 and CDR2 from the germline V gene are SGHRS and YFSETQ. Unmatched junction bases numbered 5, after V lost 4 bases and J lost 6 bases. The CDR3 nucleotides are TGCGCCAGCAGCCCCTCGACAGGGGGCAATGAGCAGTTCTTC. Amino acid sequence: CASSPSTGGNEQFF.

The V gene is TRBV28, the J gene TRBJ2-7; D is undetermined. The CDR3 covers 15 residues. Germline V gene data show CDR1 as MDHEN and CDR2 as SYDVKM. V was shortened by 6 bases and J by 3 bases, with 18 bases between the two germline ends. The CDR3 coding sequence is TGTGCCAGCAGGTTAACGAGGCTAAGAGGCTACGAGCAGTACTTC. It specifies CASRLTRLRGYEQYF.

The chain joins TRBV5-1 to TRBJ1-2; the D is unclear. CDR3 length equals 12 residues. Germline CDR1 and CDR2: SGHRS and YFSETQ. Trimming pared 0 bases from V and 7 bases from J, leaving 7 bases between. CDR3 nucleotide sequence: TGCGCCAGCAGCTTGGGACGGGGTGGCTACACCTTC. Translated, it gives CASSLGRGGYTF.

This chain uses TRBV30 with TRBJ2-5; 7 bases are shared with TRBD2. In germline, CDR1 is GTSNPN, CDR2 SVGIG (reference sequence). The CDR3 is 12 residues long. With 2 bases clipped from V and 4 bases from J, the junction kept 1 base outside the gene matches. The CDR3 DNA reads TGTGCCTGGAGTTCGGGGGGAGAGACCCAGTACTTC. Translating it yields CAWSSGGETQYF. The full variable domain, with the rest looked up from reference TRBV30 and TRBJ2-5, is SQTIHQWPATLVQPVGSPLSLECTVEGTSNPNLYWYRQAAGRGLQLLFYSVGIGQISSEVPQNLSASRPQDRQFILSSKKLLLSDSGFYLCAWSSGGETQYFGPGTRLLVL.

The rearrangement links TRBV7-9 to TRBJ1-1; D perhaps matches TRBD1 (5 bases). V lost 5 bases and J 8 bases, leaving 18 bases between the germline ends. The CDR3 consists of 14 residues. Germline CDR1 SEHNR, CDR2 FQNEAQ (reference sequence). The CDR3: CASSPGGGTLEAFF. CDR3 DNA: TGTGCCAGCAGCCCCGGCGGCGGGACGTTAGAAGCTTTCTTT. The full variable domain, rest sourced from reference TRBV7-9 and TRBJ1-1, is DTGVSQNPRHKITKRGQNVTFRCDPISEHNRLYWYRQTLGQGPEFLTYFQNEAQLEKSRLLSDRFSAERPKGSFSTLEIQRTEQGDSAMYLCASSPGGGTLEAFFGQGTRLTVV.